The 15 T cell receptor beta chains reported below all come from one sample, sequenced in a study of cytomegalovirus exposure and HLA in healthy donors. The primer mix had 60 Vbeta and 13 Jbeta primers. Assay: immunoSEQ multiplex PCR; the TCRdb copy retains only in-frame clones and omits some. Altogether 180,000 or so clones are present, around 75% being singletons, with the ten largest covering 2.9%. What was sequenced was PBMCs. These receptors were obtained from a male donor in good health and CMV-seronegative.

The chain couples TRBV11-2 to TRBJ2-1; 13 positions match TRBD2. The CDR3 runs to 18 residues. Trimming removed 4 bases from V and 3 bases from J; junction bases left unmatched: 9. Germline CDR1 is SGHAT and CDR2 is FQNNGV. DNA of the CDR3: TGTGCCAGCAGCTCGTCCGGGACTAGCGGGGCAGGCTACAATGAGCAGTTCTTC. Protein sequence: CASSSSGTSGAGYNEQFF. Combining the CDR3 with reference TRBV11-2 and TRBJ2-1 gives the whole variable domain EAGVAQSPRYKIIEKRQSVAFWCNPISGHATLYWYQQILGQGPKLLIQFQNNGVVDDSQLPKDRFSAERLKGVDSTLKIQPAKLEDSAVYLCASSSSGTSGAGYNEQFFGPGTRLTVL.

With regard to this clone: One end of the junction is discordant with germline, which a read error may explain. The genes are TRBV2 and TRBJ2-5, with 9 bases that match TRBD2. Germline-derived CDR1 and CDR2 are SNHLY and FYNNEI. CDR3 length: 13 residues. The CDR3 is CASLGTSQEAQYF. The CDR3 DNA reads as TGTGCCAGCCTCGGGACTAGCCAAGAGGCCCAGTACTTC.

V gene TRBV9 combines with J gene TRBJ1-3, with D perhaps matching TRBD1 (6 bases). The ends were cut back, 4 bases at V and 0 bases at J, with 14 bases in the middle. Germline V gene sequence: CDR1 SGDLS, CDR2 YYNGEE. This CDR3 comprises 16 residues. DNA of the CDR3: TGTGCCAGCAGCCCGGGGGGCACTCTCTCTGGAAACACCATATATTTT. It codes for CASSPGGTLSGNTIYF.

The J gene is TRBJ2-3, the V gene TRBV6-5; D may be TRBD1 (5 bases). This CDR3 region has 14 residues. The germline V and J ends were trimmed by 5 bases and 2 bases, with 11 bases remaining between them. Germline V lookup: CDR1 MNHEY, CDR2 SVGAGI. CDR3 amino acids: CASSNQGSTDTQYF. The DNA for the CDR3 is TGTGCCAGCAGTAACCAGGGTTCCACAGATACGCAGTATTTT.

V usage is TRBV6-1 and J usage is TRBJ1-4; 10 bases are a match to TRBD1. With V trimmed by 6 bases and J by 8 bases, 9 bases remained unmatched. The CDR3 has 15 amino acids. CDR1 is MNHNS, CDR2 SASEGT, per germline. CDR3 in DNA: TGTGCCAGCAGCCCCGGGACAGGGGAGGGAGAAAAACTGTTTTTT. It encodes CASSPGTGEGEKLFF.

V is TRBV2 and J is TRBJ2-5, with D tentatively TRBD2 (5 bases). The germline gives CDR1 SNHLY, CDR2 FYNNEI. This CDR3 is built from 11 residues. Trimming left V 4 bases short and J 5 bases short, with 5 bases between. CDR3 in amino acids: CASSGGETQYF. The CDR3 DNA reads TGTGCCAGCAGTGGAGGGGAGACCCAGTACTTC.

The chain is built from TRBV5-4 and TRBJ2-3; 8 nucleotides agree with TRBD2. The CDR3 consists of 15 residues. The junction had 7 bases not matched to a gene; V was cut back by 6 bases and J by 1 base. Germline lookup yields CDR1 SGHNT and CDR2 YYREEE (reference sequence). The DNA for the CDR3 is TGTGCCAGCAACCCCCAACTAGCGGGCACAGATACGCAGTATTTT. Translating it yields CASNPQLAGTDTQYF.

The chain joins TRBV7-9 to TRBJ2-7, with 12 bases identical to TRBD1. Germline V lookup: CDR1 SEHNR, CDR2 FQNEAQ (reference sequence). The CDR3 is made up of 16 amino acids. V trimming: 1 base; J trimming: 4 bases; junction bases outside the gene matches: 5. The CDR3 sequence is CASSLVGTGGAYEQYF. The CDR3 nucleotides are TGTGCCAGCAGCTTAGTGGGGACAGGGGGCGCTTACGAGCAGTACTTC.

The gene calls are TRBV11-2 and TRBJ1-3; perhaps TRBD1 as D (5 bases). Germline CDR1 reads SGHAT; CDR2 reads FQNNGV. The CDR3 is 16 amino acids. V was trimmed by 5 bases and J by 4 bases, leaving 18 bases between them. Here the CDR3 DNA reads TGTGCCAGCAGCGCGAACTTAGAAGGGGCCGGAAACACCATATATTTT. Translating it yields CASSANLEGAGNTIYF.

This rearrangement joins TRBV11-3 to TRBJ2-7; 7 nucleotides match TRBD2. Germline V lookup: CDR1 SGHNT, CDR2 YENEEA. The CDR3 loop spans 17 amino acids. The V gene end was trimmed by 1 base and the J gene end by 2 bases; junction bases not matched to a gene: 11. The CDR3 spells CASSLGLSSGTAYEQYF. Written as DNA, the CDR3 is TGTGCCAGCAGCTTAGGACTCAGCAGCGGGACTGCCTACGAGCAGTACTTC.

The chain joins TRBV7-9 to TRBJ2-7; maybe TRBD2 (6 bases). The germline gives CDR1 SEHNR, CDR2 FQNEAQ (reference sequence). The germline V and J ends were trimmed by 0 bases and 6 bases, with 6 bases remaining between them. The CDR3 is 12 residues long. The CDR3 DNA follows: TGTGCCAGCAGCTTAGCGGGGGGCGAGCAGTACTTC. Translated: CASSLAGGEQYF.

This clone was detected once. The chain links TRBV28 to TRBJ1-6; D gene ambiguous. CDR1 is MDHEN and CDR2 is SYDVKM in the germline V gene. Trimming stripped 5 bases from V and 0 bases from J, with 14 bases between. The CDR3 consists of 17 residues. The CDR3 loop is CASSLSLTSSYNSPLHF. CDR3 nucleotides: TGTGCCAGCAGTCTTTCCTTGACAAGCTCCTATAATTCACCCCTCCACTTT.

The chain links TRBV30 to TRBJ2-1; 13 positions match TRBD2. The ends lost 7 bases at V and 8 bases at J; junction bases unmatched: 5. The CDR3 contains 13 residues. CDR1 and CDR2 (germline): GTSNPN, SVGIG (reference sequence). CDR3 in DNA: TGTGCCTTGGGACTAGCGGGATTTGATGAGCAGTTCTTC. Protein product: CALGLAGFDEQFF.

This clone has more than one count but fewer than ten. The CDR3 sequence: CASFRQGYYGYTF. The CDR3 nucleotides are TGTGCCAGCTTCCGACAGGGGTACTATGGCTACACCTTC. The V and J genes are TRBV2 and TRBJ1-2; 8 nucleotides match TRBD1. Germline assignment: CDR1 SNHLY and CDR2 FYNNEI. With V trimmed by 8 bases and J by 3 bases, 5 bases remained unmatched. This CDR3 is 13 amino acids long.

The chain couples TRBV4-1 to TRBJ1-5, with a weak D call TRBD1 (5 bases). CDR3 length equals 15 residues. Trimming took off 3 bases at V and 2 bases at J, with 11 bases between the two ends. Germline CDR1 reads MGHRA; CDR2 reads YSYEKL. For the CDR3, the DNA is TGCGCCAGCAGCCAGGCGGAAGGGGGCAATCAGCCCCAGCATTTT. This encodes CASSQAEGGNQPQHF.